This T cell receptor beta chain was sequenced during a study of T cell repertoires in cytomegalovirus infection. On the study more broadly: Both CMV infection and a matching HLA type were indicated by public TCR beta signatures. Study outcomes and limitations: There were carriers of CMV plus the relevant HLA, and cumulative public TCR beta family frequency identified them.

V was clipped by 1 base and J by 4 bases, with 13 bases between them. Looked up from germline, CDR1 is MGHRA and CDR2 is YSYEKL. This CDR3 contains 15 residues. TCRdb called the reads again in MiXCR, with one record for every CDR3 protein. The data show around 430,000 distinct CDR3 sequences, roughly 42% seen once. A remark on this clonotype: As yet, its antigen is unknown.

The chain employs TRBV4-1 and TRBJ1-1; D is unresolved. This specimen consisted of cultured PBMCs, obtained from culture after CMV antigen stimulation. This TCR derives from a human donor in good health (CMV status not recorded). Some clones in this sample may be carry-over from other donors' samples. The CDR3 loop is CASSQVSMVGTEAFF. Written as DNA, the CDR3 is TGCGCCAGCAGCCAAGTCTCCATGGTGGGCACTGAAGCTTTCTTT.